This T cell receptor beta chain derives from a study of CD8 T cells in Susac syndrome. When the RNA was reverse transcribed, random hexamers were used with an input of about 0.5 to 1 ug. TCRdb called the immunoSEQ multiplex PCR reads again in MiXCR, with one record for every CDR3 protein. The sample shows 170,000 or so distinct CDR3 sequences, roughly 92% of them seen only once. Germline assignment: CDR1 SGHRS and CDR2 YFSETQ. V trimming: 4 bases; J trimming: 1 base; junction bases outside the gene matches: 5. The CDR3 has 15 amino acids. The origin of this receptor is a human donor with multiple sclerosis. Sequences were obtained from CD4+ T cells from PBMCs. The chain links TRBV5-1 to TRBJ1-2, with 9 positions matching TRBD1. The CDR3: CASSEGQGNNYGYTF. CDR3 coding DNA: TGCGCCAGCAGCGAGGGACAGGGTAATAACTATGGCTACACCTTC.